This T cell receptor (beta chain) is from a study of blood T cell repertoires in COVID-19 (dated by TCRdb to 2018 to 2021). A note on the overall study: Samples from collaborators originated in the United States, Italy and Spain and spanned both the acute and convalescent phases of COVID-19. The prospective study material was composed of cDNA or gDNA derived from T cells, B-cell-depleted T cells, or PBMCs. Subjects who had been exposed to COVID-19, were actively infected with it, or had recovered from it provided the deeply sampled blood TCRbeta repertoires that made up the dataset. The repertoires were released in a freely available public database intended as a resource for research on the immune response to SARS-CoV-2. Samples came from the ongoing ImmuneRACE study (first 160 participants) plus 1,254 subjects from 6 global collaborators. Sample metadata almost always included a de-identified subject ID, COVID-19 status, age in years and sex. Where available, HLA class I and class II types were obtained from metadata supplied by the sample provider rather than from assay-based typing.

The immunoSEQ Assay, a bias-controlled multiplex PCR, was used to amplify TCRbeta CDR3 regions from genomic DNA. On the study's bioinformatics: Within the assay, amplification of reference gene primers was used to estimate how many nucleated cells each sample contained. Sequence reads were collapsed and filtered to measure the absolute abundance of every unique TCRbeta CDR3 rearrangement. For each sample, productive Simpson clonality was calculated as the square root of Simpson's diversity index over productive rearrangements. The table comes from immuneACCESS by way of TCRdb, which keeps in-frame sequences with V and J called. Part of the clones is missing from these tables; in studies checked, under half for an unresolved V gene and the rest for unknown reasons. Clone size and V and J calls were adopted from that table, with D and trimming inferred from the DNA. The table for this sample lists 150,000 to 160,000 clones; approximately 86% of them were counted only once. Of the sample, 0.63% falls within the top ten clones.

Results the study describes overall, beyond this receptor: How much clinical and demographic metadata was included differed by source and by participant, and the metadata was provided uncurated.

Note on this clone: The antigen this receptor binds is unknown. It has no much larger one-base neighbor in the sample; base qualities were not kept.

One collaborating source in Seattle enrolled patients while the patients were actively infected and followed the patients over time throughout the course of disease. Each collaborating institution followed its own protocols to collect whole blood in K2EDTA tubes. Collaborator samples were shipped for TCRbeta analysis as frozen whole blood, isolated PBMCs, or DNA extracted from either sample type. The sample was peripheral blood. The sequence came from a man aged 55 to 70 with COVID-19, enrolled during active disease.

The nucleotide sequence reads TGTGCCAGCAGCTCAGGGGGATACTATGGCTACACCTTC. The translation is CASSSGGYYGYTF. The sequence is built from TRBV7-2 and TRBJ1-2, with 7 bases aligning to TRBD1. For CDR1 and CDR2, the germline V gene lists SGHTA and FQGNSA. Germline trimming: 4 bases from V, 3 bases from J; junction bases outside gene matches: 2. There are 13 amino acids in the CDR3, from cysteine to phenylalanine inclusive. Of the read, only the CDR3 DNA is kept; its 39 bases are in frame from base 1.